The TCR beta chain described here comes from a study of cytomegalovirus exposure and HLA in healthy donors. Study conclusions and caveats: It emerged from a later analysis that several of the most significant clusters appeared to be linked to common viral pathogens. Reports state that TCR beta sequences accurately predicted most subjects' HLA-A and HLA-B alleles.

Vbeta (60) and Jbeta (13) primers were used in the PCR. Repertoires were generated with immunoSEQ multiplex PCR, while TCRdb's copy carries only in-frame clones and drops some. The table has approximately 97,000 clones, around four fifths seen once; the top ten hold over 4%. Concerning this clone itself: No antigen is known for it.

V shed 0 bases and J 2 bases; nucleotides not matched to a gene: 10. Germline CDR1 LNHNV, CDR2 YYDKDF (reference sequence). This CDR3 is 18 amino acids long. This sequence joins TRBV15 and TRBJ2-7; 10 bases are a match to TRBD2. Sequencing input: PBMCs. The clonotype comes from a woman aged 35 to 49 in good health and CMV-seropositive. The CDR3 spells CATSRESASGRWAYEQYF. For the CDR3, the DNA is TGTGCCACCAGCAGAGAGTCGGCTAGCGGGAGATGGGCCTACGAGCAGTACTTC.